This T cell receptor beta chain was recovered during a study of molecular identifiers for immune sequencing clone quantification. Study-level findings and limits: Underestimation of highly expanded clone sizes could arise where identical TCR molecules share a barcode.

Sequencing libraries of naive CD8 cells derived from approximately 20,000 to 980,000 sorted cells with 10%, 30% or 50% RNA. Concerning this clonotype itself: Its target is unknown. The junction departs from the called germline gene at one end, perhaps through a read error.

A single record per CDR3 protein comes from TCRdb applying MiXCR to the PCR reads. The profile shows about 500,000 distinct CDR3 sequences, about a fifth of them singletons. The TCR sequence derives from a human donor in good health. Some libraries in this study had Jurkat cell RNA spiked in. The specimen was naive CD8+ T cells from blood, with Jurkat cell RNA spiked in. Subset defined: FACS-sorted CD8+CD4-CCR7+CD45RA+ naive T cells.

CDR3 DNA sequence: TGTGCCAGCAGTTACGTCGTCTCTCCCTACGAGCAGCACTTC. This encodes CASSYVVSPYEQHF. V gene TRBV6-2 or TRBV6-3 combines with J gene TRBJ2-7; D is ambiguous. Germline CDR1 is MNHEY and CDR2 is SVGEGT. The CDR3 has 14 residues.